A selection of T cell receptor beta chains follows, all from one sample in a study of blood T cell repertoires in COVID-19. Sequencing used immunoSEQ multiplex PCR; TCRdb keeps in-frame clones, though not all of them. The sample gives about 30,000 clones, nearly 90% of which show up once; 8% to 10% is in the top ten. Sequencing was carried out using peripheral blood. Every receptor here comes from a human donor in a cohort sampled during active COVID-19. CDR3s include the opening cysteine and the closing phenylalanine or tryptophan. D genes are given only for firm matches. The size field is filled for only some rows; it gives once, few, many or a size class.

abundance,j_gene,d_gene,v_gene,CDR3aa,CDR3nt
-,TRBJ1-2,TRBD1,TRBV29-1,CSVEDYSVGQGEFGYGYTF,TGCAGCGTTGAAGATTACTCCGTGGGACAGGGGGAGTTCGGCTATGGCTACACCTTC
-,TRBJ2-4,TRBD2,TRBV10-3,CAISDVAGGRGNIQYF,TGTGCCATCAGTGATGTAGCGGGGGGGAGAGGTAACATTCAGTACTTC
-,TRBJ2-4,TRBD1,TRBV2,CASTGPGGLIF,TGTGCCAGCACTGGGCCAGGGGGCTTAATATTC
-,TRBJ1-2,TRBD1,TRBV5-4,CASTTSGGYGYTF,TGTGCCAGCACGACCTCAGGGGGGTATGGCTACACCTTC
-,TRBJ1-5,-,TRBV19,CASTSFRPQHF,TGTGCCAGTACCTCCTTTCGGCCCCAGCATTTT
-,TRBJ2-3,TRBD2,TRBV7-9,CASSLRWLAGGPDTQYF,TGTGCCAGCAGCTTAAGATGGCTAGCGGGGGGTCCAGATACGCAGTATTTT
-,TRBJ2-7,-,TRBV6-1,CASSETGGLSSYEQYF,TGTGCCAGCAGTGAAACTGGCGGGCTCAGCTCCTACGAGCAGTACTTC
-,TRBJ2-7,-,TRBV9,CASSKGHSTGEQYF,TGTGCCAGCAGCAAGGGACATTCCACCGGAGAGCAGTACTTC
-,TRBJ2-5,TRBD1,TRBV2,CASSLGQGGLETQYF,TGTGCCAGCAGCCTGGGACAGGGGGGATTAGAGACCCAGTACTTC
-,TRBJ2-3,TRBD1,TRBV4-3,CASSQGIPGQPLGDTQYF,TGCGCCAGCAGCCAAGGGATTCCGGGACAGCCACTAGGGGATACGCAGTATTTT
-,TRBJ1-1,-,TRBV5-1,CASRSGTYLMNTEAFF,TGCGCCAGCAGGTCCGGGACTTACCTCATGAACACTGAAGCTTTCTTT
once,TRBJ2-5,-,TRBV2,CASSVRKQGLFQAQYF,TGTGCCAGCAGTGTCCGAAAACAGGGCTTGTTTCAGGCCCAGTACTTC
-,TRBJ1-5,-,TRBV19,CASSIQSNQPQHF,TGTGCCAGTAGTATCCAGAGCAATCAGCCCCAGCATTTT
few,TRBJ1-5,-,TRBV5-1,CASSLSPGSQPQHF,TGCGCCAGCAGCTTGTCCCCAGGGTCTCAGCCCCAGCATTTT
-,TRBJ2-3,TRBD2,TRBV11-2,CASRRAGITTDTQYF,TGTGCCAGCAGAAGAGCGGGGATAACCACAGATACGCAGTATTTT
-,TRBJ1-2,-,TRBV3-1/TRBV3-2,CASSQDLGAANGYTF,TGTGCCAGCAGCCAAGATCTGGGGGCGGCCAATGGCTACACCTTC
-,TRBJ2-4,-,TRBV21-1,CASTHFTSGHEGVLAKNIQYF,TGTGCCAGCACCCACTTTACCTCGGGACATGAGGGGGTACTAGCCAAAAACATTCAGTACTTC
-,TRBJ2-1,TRBD2,TRBV9,CASSVTSGRYNEQFF,TGTGCCAGCAGCGTGACTAGCGGGAGATACAATGAGCAGTTCTTC
-,TRBJ1-1,-,TRBV15,CATSKGGTEAFF,TGTGCCACCAGCAAGGGAGGCACTGAAGCTTTCTTT
-,TRBJ1-1,-,TRBV19,CASRRGAGGSTEAFF,TGTGCCAGTAGGAGAGGGGCCGGAGGGAGCACTGAAGCTTTCTTT
-,TRBJ2-4,-,TRBV10-2,CASTQGNIQYF,TGCGCCAGCACCCAGGGGAACATTCAGTACTTC
-,TRBJ2-5,TRBD1,TRBV10-3,CAIRTDRGEETQYF,TGTGCCATCAGGACTGACAGGGGAGAAGAGACCCAGTACTTC
few,TRBJ2-5,-,TRBV28,CASRGGTVGWETQYF,TGTGCCAGCAGAGGGGGGACAGTGGGGTGGGAGACCCAGTACTTC
-,TRBJ2-1,-,TRBV3-1/TRBV3-2,CASSQLASYNEQFF,TGTGCCAGCAGCCAACTAGCGAGCTACAATGAGCAGTTCTTC
-,TRBJ1-1,TRBD1,TRBV28,CASSFPGLTGDTEAFF,TGTGCCAGCAGTTTCCCGGGCCTGACAGGGGACACTGAAGCTTTCTTT
-,TRBJ2-3,TRBD2,TRBV19,CASRRGAADTQYF,TGTGCCAGTAGGCGGGGGGCCGCAGATACGCAGTATTTT
once,TRBJ1-1,-,TRBV10-3,CAISDGGVNTEAFF,TGTGCCATCAGTGACGGAGGGGTTAACACTGAAGCTTTCTTT
few,TRBJ2-1,TRBD1,TRBV19,CASSITGGFNNEQFF,TGTGCCAGTAGTATCACAGGGGGCTTTAACAATGAGCAGTTCTTC